The 24 T cell receptor beta chains reported below all come from one sample, sequenced in a study of blood T cells in healthy people across ages. A second roughly 6 to 11 cycle PCR used barcoded and J-beta primers. TCRdb passed the 5' RACE reads through MiXCR, listing each CDR3 protein once. The sample includes some 560,000 distinct CDR3 sequences, roughly a quarter of them seen just once. The same sample was also used in a study of T cells of mothers and their children.

Material for sequencing was blood. The receptor source for this set is a boy younger than 10 in good health.

This sequence joins TRBV2 and TRBJ1-5, with TRBD1 matching over 8 bases. Trimming at V came to 6 bases and at J to 5 bases, leaving 9 bases not matched to a gene. CDR3 length: 15 residues. Germline-derived CDR1 and CDR2 are SNHLY and FYNNEI. The CDR3 is CASRDDRGPYQPQHF. The CDR3 DNA reads as TGTGCCAGCAGAGATGACAGGGGTCCCTATCAGCCCCAGCATTTT.

This clonotype was observed a few times. The chain combines TRBV7-6 with TRBJ2-2; D is perhaps TRBD2 (6 bases). The CDR3 runs 15 residues. V gave up 2 bases and J gave up 4 bases, with 11 bases separating them. Germline V gives CDR1 SGHVS, CDR2 FNYEAQ. The CDR3 DNA follows: TGTGCCAGCAGCTTATCAGGGACTCTCACCGGGGAGCTGTTTTTT. Encoded protein: CASSLSGTLTGELFF.

J is TRBJ2-5 and V is TRBV20-1; tentative D call: TRBD1 (5 bases). CDR1 is DFQATT, CDR2 SNEGSKA, per germline (reference sequence). The CDR3 runs to 15 residues. The V end was cut by 3 bases, the J end by 1 base, with 15 bases between. DNA for the CDR3: TGCAGTGCTAGTATGGGCAGGGTGGTCCAAGAGACCCAGTACTTC. The encoded protein is CSASMGRVVQETQYF.

This clonotype was counted many times. DNA of the CDR3: TGCGCCAGCAGCTCCTCAGATACGCAGTATTTT. Residues: CASSSSDTQYF. The genes are TRBV5-1 and TRBJ2-3, with unresolved D. CDR3 length: 11 residues. Trimming left V 3 bases short and J 4 bases short, with 3 bases between. Germline V gene sequence: CDR1 SGHRS, CDR2 YFSETQ.

This chain links TRBV7-8 with TRBJ2-5; possibly TRBD2 for D (6 bases). The J call is in doubt because the DNA end fits TRBJ2-7 better. This CDR3 region has 13 residues. Germline-derived CDR1 and CDR2 are SGHVS and FQNEAQ. CDR3 sequence reads: CAGSLEGNYEQYV. CDR3 nucleotide sequence: TGTGCCGGCAGCTTGGAGGGAAACTACGAGCAGTACGTC.

This clonotype was detected a few times. This chain connects TRBV29-1 to TRBJ2-3, with D uncertain. The V gene lost 3 bases and the J gene lost 5 bases, with 3 bases spanning the gap. The CDR3 covers 10 residues. Germline values: CDR1 SQVTM, CDR2 ANQGSEA. The CDR3 spells CSVEEDTQYF. In DNA form, the CDR3 reads TGCAGCGTTGAGGAAGATACGCAGTATTTT.

This clonotype appeared a few times. This chain connects TRBV2 to TRBJ2-5, with D perhaps assigned TRBD1 or TRBD2 (6 bases each). The CDR3 consists of 15 residues. CDR1 SNHLY and CDR2 FYNNEI come from the germline V gene. V lost 4 bases and J 7 bases, leaving 19 bases between the germline ends. The CDR3 DNA reads TGTGCCAGCAGTGGCGGGACACGGTTCGGCGGGACCCAGTACTTC. Encoded protein: CASSGGTRFGGTQYF.

The J gene is TRBJ1-2, the V gene TRBV20-1; D is unresolved. Germline loops: CDR1 DFQATT, CDR2 SNEGSKA (reference sequence). CDR3 size: 12 residues. V lost 6 bases and J 1 base, leaving 9 bases between the germline ends. The CDR3 protein is CSAPRVNYGYTF. The CDR3 region has the DNA TGCAGTGCGCCGAGAGTTAACTATGGCTACACCTTC.

The rearrangement uses TRBV3-1 and TRBJ2-7; 8 bases line up with TRBD2. CDR1 LGHDT and CDR2 YNNKEL come from the germline V gene (reference sequence). The CDR3 runs 13 residues. V gave up 4 bases and J gave up 7 bases; unmatched junction bases: 6. CDR3 DNA sequence: TGTGCCAGCAGCCCTGGACTAGCAGTTGAGCAGTACTTC. This translates into CASSPGLAVEQYF.

Details on this clonotype: Given the absence of the conserved phenylalanine or tryptophan at the CDR3 end, a read error is likely. The genes are TRBV13 and TRBJ1-4; 7 bases line up with TRBD1. CDR3 size: 16 residues. The trim removed 5 bases at V and 5 bases at J, leaving 11 bases unmatched. Germline values: CDR1 PRHDT, CDR2 FYEKMQ (reference sequence). The CDR3 DNA is TGTGCCAGCAGCCCAGGGAGGACAGGCTCAAATGAAAAACTGTTTCTT. Translated: CASSPGRTGSNEKLFL.

This clonotype has a handful of counts. The V call is TRBV4-2, the J call TRBJ1-6; the D gene is possibly TRBD1 (6 bases). Trimming stripped 3 bases from V and 0 bases from J, with 12 bases between. The CDR3 extends over 17 amino acids. Germline CDR1 is LGHNA and CDR2 is YNFKEQ. CDR3 region: CASSQGTGISYNSPLHF. In DNA, the CDR3 is TGTGCCAGCAGCCAGGGCACAGGGATCTCCTATAATTCACCCCTCCACTTT.

The rearrangement uses TRBV29-1 and TRBJ2-5; 8 bases map to TRBD1. Trimming removed 5 bases from V and 4 bases from J; junction bases left unmatched: 6. Germline V gene sequence: CDR1 SQVTM, CDR2 ANQGSEA. This CDR3 comprises 13 residues. CDR3 in amino acids: CSVRWTGTETQYF. The CDR3 DNA is TGCAGCGTTCGTTGGACAGGGACAGAGACCCAGTACTTC. Full variable domain (missing parts from reference TRBV29-1 and TRBJ2-5): SAVISQKPSRDICQRGTSLTIQCQVDSQVTMMFWYRQQPGQSLTLIATANQGSEATYESGFVIDKFPISRPNLTFSTLTVSNMSPEDSSIYLCSVRWTGTETQYFGPGTRLLVL.

The V gene is TRBV5-1, the J gene TRBJ2-3; 12 bases are a match to TRBD2. V lost 4 bases and J lost 2; bases outside the gene matches: 5. The CDR3 extends over 16 amino acids. The germline gives CDR1 SGHRS, CDR2 YFSETQ. CDR3 protein: CASSAGLAGNTDTQYF. CDR3 DNA: TGCGCCAGCAGCGCCGGACTAGCGGGGAACACAGATACGCAGTATTTT.

This clonotype was recorded a few times. The V call is TRBV5-1, the J call TRBJ2-5; TRBD1 is a possible D gene (6 bases). The end of the DNA is better explained by TRBJ2-7, so the J call may be wrong. Germline V lookup: CDR1 SGHRS, CDR2 YFSETQ. The length of the CDR3 is 13 residues. CDR3 bases: TGCGCCAGCAGCTTGAAGACAGGATACGAGCAGTACTTC. Translation gives CASSLKTGYEQYF.

This chain uses TRBV27 with TRBJ2-7; no reliable D call. The CDR3 sequence is 14 residues long. Germline lookup yields CDR1 MNHEY and CDR2 SMNVEV (reference sequence). V was shortened by 2 bases and J by 0 bases, with 8 bases between the two germline ends. CDR3 amino acids: CASSLLPSSYEQYF. In nucleotides, the CDR3 is TGTGCCAGCAGTTTACTTCCCAGCTCCTACGAGCAGTACTTC.

The V and J genes are TRBV6-6 and TRBJ1-3; TRBD1 matches at 9 bases. The germline V gene has CDR1 MNHNY and CDR2 SVGAGI (reference sequence). The CDR3 has 14 residues. Trimming cost V 6 bases and J 8 bases; bases outside gene matches: 8. The CDR3 nucleotides read TGTGCCAGCAGACAACAGGGGGCTTCAGACACCATATATTTT. Translation: CASRQQGASDTIYF.

This clonotype was recorded many times. The genes are TRBV29-1 and TRBJ1-1; D is ambiguous. Germline CDR1 SQVTM, CDR2 ANQGSEA. The CDR3 is 12 residues long. V lost 6 bases, J lost 3 bases, and 11 bases lay in between. The DNA for the CDR3 is TGCAGCGTCGGCGACACCTACACTGAAGCTTTCTTT. The encoded protein is CSVGDTYTEAFF.

In its sample, this clonotype was seen a few times. Since the CDR3 does not end with the conserved phenylalanine or tryptophan, this likely comes from a read error. The limits of the CDR3 on the DNA are not certain, so only TCRdb's listed CDR3 is given. The gene calls are TRBV21-1 and TRBJ2-7; the table calls TRBD1, which could not be checked here. TRBV21-1 is deemed a pseudogene. The CDR3 length equals 13 residues, ends included. CDR3 sequence reads: CASSFSGTGFNFS.

This chain links TRBV10-3 with TRBJ2-3, with 8 positions matching TRBD2. The CDR3 length is 14 residues. J was trimmed by 6 bases and V by 6 bases; bases with no gene match: 8. The germline gives CDR1 ENHRY, CDR2 SYGVKD. CDR3 loop: CAIRVAGRVDTQYF. The CDR3 coding sequence is TGTGCCATCAGGGTAGCGGGAAGGGTTGATACGCAGTATTTT.

CDR3 amino acids: CASSVRALSGGAKQETQYF. CDR3 nucleotides: TGTGCCAGCAGCGTAAGGGCCCTTAGCGGGGGGGCGAAACAAGAGACCCAGTACTTC. The chain combines TRBV9 with TRBJ2-5, with 11 bases lining up with TRBD2. The J segment lost 2 bases and the V segment lost 1 base, leaving 13 bases of the junction unmatched. CDR1 is SGDLS, CDR2 YYNGEE, per germline. This CDR3 contains 19 residues.

The J gene is TRBJ2-3, the V gene TRBV7-9; D might be TRBD2 (7 bases). Trimming stripped 3 bases from V and 5 bases from J, with 12 bases between. Germline loops: CDR1 SEHNR, CDR2 FQNEAQ (reference sequence). The CDR3 is 14 residues long. The CDR3 sequence is CASSFGGAGDTQYF. The CDR3 region has the DNA TGTGCCAGCAGCTTTGGGGGGGCAGGAGATACGCAGTATTTT.

This clonotype was picked up many times. This rearrangement joins TRBV20-1 to TRBJ2-1; the D is unclear. Between the trimmed V and J ends, which lost 3 bases and 0 bases, there was a span of 0 bases. The CDR3 covers 11 residues. From germline, CDR1 is DFQATT and CDR2 SNEGSKA (reference sequence). The chain's CDR3 is CSASSYNEQFF. CDR3 in DNA: TGCAGTGCTAGCTCCTACAATGAGCAGTTCTTC.

This chain connects TRBV4-3 to TRBJ2-7; 9 nucleotides align to TRBD1. Germline lookup yields CDR1 LGHNA and CDR2 YSLEER. V shed 0 bases, J shed 4 bases, and the junction held 19 bases outside the gene matches. This CDR3 region has 20 residues. The CDR3 DNA sequence: TGCGCCAGCAGCCAAGACCTTACCACCGGGACAGGGATCTCAGGGTACGAGCAGTACTTC. Translation gives CASSQDLTTGTGISGYEQYF.

The V gene is TRBV5-5, the J gene TRBJ1-5, with TRBD1 as a possible D gene (5 bases). Germline loops: CDR1 SGHKS, CDR2 YYEKEE (reference sequence). This CDR3 spans 14 amino acids. V shed 2 bases and J shed 6 bases, with 12 bases lying between them. CDR3 bases: TGTGCCAGCAGCTTATGGGGGTCGGGTCAGCCCCAGCATTTT. Encoded protein: CASSLWGSGQPQHF.